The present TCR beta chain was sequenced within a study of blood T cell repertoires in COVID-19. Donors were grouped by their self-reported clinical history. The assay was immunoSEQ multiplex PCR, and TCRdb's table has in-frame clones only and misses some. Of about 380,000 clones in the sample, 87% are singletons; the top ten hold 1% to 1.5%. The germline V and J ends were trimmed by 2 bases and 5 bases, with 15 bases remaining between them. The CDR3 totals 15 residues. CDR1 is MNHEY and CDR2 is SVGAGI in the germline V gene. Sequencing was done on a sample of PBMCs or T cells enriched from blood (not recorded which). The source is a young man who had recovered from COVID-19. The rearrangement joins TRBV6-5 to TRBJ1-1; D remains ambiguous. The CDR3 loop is CASSYGSAGRTEAFF. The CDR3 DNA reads TGTGCCAGCAGTTACGGCAGCGCTGGTCGGACTGAAGCTTTCTTT.